The 14 T cell receptor beta chains below were found in one sample sequenced in a study of T-cell memory formation after mild COVID-19. MiXCR, applied by TCRdb to the 5' RACE reads, yields one record per CDR3 protein. Among a few hundred thousand distinct CDR3 sequences listed, around 8% were seen once. Material for sequencing was PBMCs or a T cell subset sorted from them (not recorded which). The receptors were sampled from a man younger than 35 who had mild COVID-19 (a few samples of this study predate the infection). Cell type and time point are not known.

This clonotype turned up a few times. The chain has TRBV4-2 and TRBJ2-3; TRBD1 matches at 8 bases. CDR1 is LGHNA and CDR2 is YNFKEQ in the germline V gene. This CDR3 comprises 15 residues. Trimming took 4 bases from V and 6 from J; bases not matched to a gene: 9. The CDR3 DNA follows: TGTGCCAGCAGCCTAGGACAGGGCTCACCTGATACGCAGTATTTT. Residues: CASSLGQGSPDTQYF.

This clonotype was recorded only once. V gene TRBV9 combines with J gene TRBJ1-2, with D perhaps matching TRBD1 (5 bases). The CDR3 sequence is 16 residues long. V lost 0 bases, J lost 6 bases, and 18 bases lay in between. Germline lookup yields CDR1 SGDLS and CDR2 YYNGEE. The CDR3 coding sequence is TGTGCCAGCAGCGTAGGGGACTTAGTTTCCGCAGATGGCTACACCTTC. It is translated as CASSVGDLVSADGYTF.

By its share, this clonotype is medium-sized. The V and J genes are TRBV6-4 and TRBJ1-5, with D hard to call. V gave up 1 base and J gave up 2 bases, with 9 bases separating them. Germline CDR1 is MRHNA and CDR2 is SNTAGT. This CDR3 has 15 amino acids. CDR3 nucleotide sequence: TGTGCCAGCAGTGACTTGGTATTTTGCAATCAGCCCCAGCATTTT. It specifies CASSDLVFCNQPQHF.

The rearrangement joins TRBV10-3 to TRBJ1-4; D uncertain. The V end was cut by 3 bases, the J end by 8 bases, with 10 bases between. The germline V gene has CDR1 ENHRY and CDR2 SYGVKD. There are 13 residues in the CDR3. CDR3 amino acids: CAISDLADEKLFF. The CDR3 region has the DNA TGTGCCATCAGTGATCTGGCAGACGAAAAACTGTTTTTT.

This clonotype was detected ten times or more. This sequence joins TRBV27 and TRBJ2-5, with 12 bases fitting TRBD2. CDR3 length: 15 residues. CDR1 and CDR2 (germline): MNHEY, SMNVEV (reference sequence). Trimming at V came to 6 bases and at J to 1 base, leaving 3 bases not matched to a gene. The CDR3 coding sequence is TGTGCCAGCAGCTCGGGACTAGCGGGCCAAGAGACCCAGTACTTC. Protein sequence: CASSSGLAGQETQYF.

The chain's CDR3 is CASRPGLGNQPQHF. As DNA, the CDR3 is TGTGCCAGCAGGCCGGGGCTAGGGAATCAGCCCCAGCATTTT. The rearrangement links TRBV12-3 or TRBV12-4 to TRBJ1-5; possible D gene TRBD1, 5 bases. The V and J ends lost 6 bases and 4 bases respectively, with 13 bases between them. There are 14 residues in the CDR3.

This clonotype has at least ten counts. This rearrangement joins TRBV7-3 to TRBJ2-6; D is ambiguous. The CDR3 has 14 amino acids. Trimming cost V 4 bases and J 4 bases, with 8 bases left between them. Germline CDR1 is SGHTA and CDR2 is FQGTGA. CDR3 sequence (DNA): TGTGCCAGCAGCTCTACCGGAGGGGCCAACGTCCTGACTTTC. This translates into CASSSTGGANVLTF.

This clonotype was seen just once. This sequence joins TRBV9 and TRBJ2-3; D could derive from TRBD1 or TRBD2 (5 bases each). Germline V gene lookup returns CDR1 SGDLS and CDR2 YYNGEE. This CDR3 is 14 amino acids long. V was cut by 3 bases and J by 3 bases, with 11 bases left in between. The DNA of the CDR3 is TGTGCCAGCAGCGCTGGTTGGGGGACAGATACGCAGTATTTT. Protein sequence: CASSAGWGTDTQYF.

This chain links TRBV5-1 with TRBJ2-1; 10 nucleotides agree with TRBD2. CDR1 is SGHRS and CDR2 is YFSETQ in the germline V gene. The length of the CDR3 is 16 residues. V shed 6 bases, J shed 0 bases, and the junction held 6 bases outside the gene matches. The CDR3 sequence: CASTLAGDSSYNEQFF. The CDR3 bases are TGCGCCAGCACCCTAGCGGGGGATAGCTCCTACAATGAGCAGTTCTTC.

This clonotype was observed a handful of times. The CDR3 region has the DNA TGTGCCAGCAGCTTATGGCTAGGGGAAGGGAGCACTGAAGCTTTCTTT. This codes for CASSLWLGEGSTEAFF. This rearrangement joins TRBV11-2 to TRBJ1-1; possible D gene TRBD1, 5 bases. Trimming cost V 2 bases and J 4 bases, with 17 bases left between them. The germline V gene encodes CDR1 SGHAT and CDR2 FQNNGV. The CDR3 has 16 residues.

The J gene is TRBJ1-2, the V gene TRBV29-1; TRBD1 is a possible D gene (6 bases). The CDR3 is 14 amino acids. CDR1 and CDR2 from the germline V gene are SQVTM and ANQGSEA. The germline V and J ends were trimmed by 7 bases and 6 bases, with 21 bases remaining between them. The CDR3 bases are TGCAGCGGTGGGACAAACAGGTTGGGGGATGGCTACACCTTC. Its translation is CSGGTNRLGDGYTF.

The CDR3 loop reads CSARGNPGDYGYTF. In nucleotides, the CDR3 is TGCAGTGCTAGAGGGAACCCTGGGGACTATGGCTACACCTTC. The V call is TRBV20-1, the J call TRBJ1-2; D gene ambiguous. This CDR3 contains 14 residues. Trimming removed 1 base from V and 3 bases from J, with 12 bases in between. Germline assignment: CDR1 DFQATT and CDR2 SNEGSKA (reference sequence).

V and J are TRBV18 and TRBJ2-7, with D perhaps assigned TRBD1 or TRBD2 (5 bases each). V was pared by 3 bases and J by 3 bases, with 18 bases between. In germline, CDR1 is KGHSH, CDR2 LQKENI. The CDR3 is 16 amino acids. CDR3 sequence reads: CASSPVRGRSYYEQYF. DNA for the CDR3: TGTGCCAGCTCACCGGTAAGGGGACGATCGTACTACGAGCAGTACTTC.

The chain is built from TRBV24-1 and TRBJ1-1; 7 positions agree with TRBD1. In germline, CDR1 is KGHDR, CDR2 SFDVKD. Trimming removed 3 bases from V and 1 base from J; junction bases left unmatched: 4. This CDR3 spans 15 amino acids. The CDR3 nucleotides read TGTGCCACCAGTGATGCCGGGACAGCGAACACTGAAGCTTTCTTT. Encoded protein: CATSDAGTANTEAFF.